These T cell receptor beta chains were read from a single sample in a study of cytomegalovirus exposure and HLA in healthy donors. Using immunoSEQ multiplex PCR, the repertoire was profiled, and TCRdb retains in-frame clones only, with some absent. The repertoire holds roughly 110,000 clones, more than 60% seen once, with about 2.5% in the top ten. The sample was PBMCs. These receptors were taken from a female donor in good health and CMV-seronegative. Both conserved end residues are part of each CDR3. A D gene is named only where the DNA matches it firmly. Size is omitted from some rows. Given values are once, few, many or a class for expanded clones.

J,size,D,V,CDR3,DNA
TRBJ2-6,-,TRBD1,TRBV30,CAWFPLDRGSSGANVLTF,TGTGCCTGGTTTCCCCTGGACAGGGGGAGCTCTGGGGCCAACGTCCTGACTTTC
TRBJ1-1,-,-,TRBV11-2,CASSLIGGEAFF,TGTGCCAGCAGCTTAATCGGGGGGGAAGCTTTCTTT
TRBJ1-3,-,-,TRBV19,CASSIVVNPGGNTIYF,TGTGCCAGTAGTATAGTCGTCAACCCGGGAGGAAACACCATATATTTT
TRBJ2-5,-,-,TRBV7-6,CASRPIGGETQYF,TGTGCCAGCAGACCCATCGGAGGGGAGACCCAGTACTTC
TRBJ2-7,-,-,TRBV7-9,CSSSPSIYEQYF,TGTTCCAGCAGCCCCAGTATCTACGAGCAGTACTTC
TRBJ2-1,-,TRBD2,TRBV4-1,CASSQETGLAGNEQFF,TGCGCCAGCAGCCAAGAGACGGGACTAGCGGGAAATGAGCAGTTCTTC
TRBJ1-5,-,TRBD1,TRBV6-5,CASRGQENNQPQHF,TGTGCCAGCAGAGGACAGGAGAACAATCAGCCCCAGCATTTT
TRBJ1-2,-,TRBD1,TRBV27,CASSPLTGTGALGYTF,TGTGCCAGCAGTCCCCTAACCGGGACAGGGGCCCTAGGCTACACCTTC
TRBJ2-5,-,TRBD2,TRBV30,CAWREAAGGGTQYF,TGTGCCTGGAGGGAGGCCGCGGGGGGAGGGACCCAGTACTTC
TRBJ2-3,-,TRBD1,TRBV18,CASSPPVQGRLTDTQYF,TGTGCCAGCTCACCACCGGTACAGGGGCGTCTCACAGATACGCAGTATTTT
TRBJ2-1,once,TRBD2,TRBV9,CASSVGLAGENEQFF,TGTGCCAGCAGCGTAGGACTAGCGGGGGAGAATGAGCAGTTCTTC
TRBJ1-2,-,TRBD1,TRBV6-5,CASRAGQGYGYTF,TGTGCCAGCAGGGCCGGACAGGGGTATGGCTACACCTTC
TRBJ1-6,-,-,TRBV7-9,CASSLVDSPLHF,TGTGCCAGCAGCTTAGTAGATTCACCCCTCCACTTT
TRBJ2-2,-,-,TRBV6-4,CASSDTNTGELFF,TGTGCCAGCAGTGATACGAACACCGGGGAGCTGTTTTTT
TRBJ1-5,-,-,TRBV7-8,CASSSGAGVQQPQHF,TGTGCCAGCAGTTCGGGAGCCGGGGTACAACAGCCCCAGCATTTT
TRBJ2-1,-,-,TRBV9,CASSPSAQGTGEQFF,TGTGCCAGCAGCCCCTCAGCACAAGGAACGGGTGAGCAGTTCTTC
TRBJ1-3,-,-,TRBV15,CATSIAGSGNTIYF,TGTGCCACCAGCATCGCGGGCTCTGGAAACACCATATATTTT
TRBJ2-7,-,-,TRBV2,CASRTGSPYEQYF,TGTGCCAGCAGAACCGGGAGCCCCTACGAGCAGTACTTC
TRBJ2-1,-,TRBD2,TRBV5-1,CASSPSQLAGGREQFF,TGCGCCAGCAGCCCGAGCCAACTAGCGGGGGGTCGTGAGCAGTTCTTC
TRBJ2-6,-,-,TRBV30,CAWSAGANVLTF,TGTGCCTGGAGTGCGGGGGCCAACGTCCTGACTTTC
TRBJ2-3,once,TRBD1,TRBV27,CASSLYRGTDTQYF,TGTGCCAGCAGCTTATACAGGGGGACAGATACGCAGTATTTT
TRBJ2-3,-,TRBD2,TRBV6-5,CASKLAGRNTDTQYF,TGTGCCAGCAAACTAGCGGGGAGGAACACAGATACGCAGTATTTT
TRBJ2-7,-,TRBD2,TRBV9,CASSPRGLAGPEQYF,TGTGCCAGCAGCCCCCGGGGACTAGCGGGGCCCGAGCAGTACTTC
TRBJ2-7,-,-,TRBV2,CASSSTGRGSYEQHF,TGTGCCAGCAGTTCTACAGGGAGGGGCTCCTACGAGCAGCACTTC
TRBJ2-7,-,TRBD1,TRBV19,CASSIVSGQGIEQYF,TGTGCCAGTAGTATAGTATCGGGACAGGGGATCGAGCAGTACTTC
TRBJ1-2,-,TRBD1,TRBV2,CASSYNTGEIGYTF,TGTGCCAGCAGTTATAACACAGGGGAGATCGGCTACACCTTC
TRBJ2-7,-,-,TRBV28,CASSLWRDSLYEQYF,TGTGCCAGCAGTTTATGGCGGGACAGTCTCTACGAGCAGTACTTC
TRBJ1-5,-,TRBD1,TRBV27,CASSEEAGGGQPQHF,TGTGCCAGCAGTGAAGAGGCAGGGGGCGGTCAGCCCCAGCATTTT
TRBJ1-6,-,TRBD1,TRBV9,CASSRAQGEVSPLHF,TGTGCCAGCAGCCGAGCACAGGGGGAAGTTTCACCCCTCCACTTT
TRBJ1-1,once,-,TRBV30,CAWSVGGAGEAFF,TGTGCCTGGAGTGTAGGGGGGGCCGGTGAAGCTTTCTTT
TRBJ2-1,-,TRBD2,TRBV27,CASSLTSGVRNEQFF,TGTGCCAGCAGTTTGACTAGCGGCGTCAGGAATGAGCAGTTCTTC
TRBJ2-2,-,-,TRBV6-5,CASSATGTGELFF,TGTGCCAGCAGTGCAACAGGGACCGGGGAGCTGTTTTTT
TRBJ2-1,medium-sized,TRBD2,TRBV9,CASSVVSGGYEQFF,TGTGCCAGCAGCGTAGTTAGCGGGGGTTATGAGCAGTTCTTC
TRBJ1-1,-,-,TRBV11-2,CASSLGGGRGGTEAFF,TGTGCCAGCAGCTTAGGAGGTGGTAGGGGTGGCACTGAAGCTTTCTTT
TRBJ2-5,few,TRBD1,TRBV19,CASSWVAGGVETQYF,TGTGCCAGTAGTTGGGTGGCAGGGGGAGTAGAGACCCAGTACTTC
TRBJ1-2,-,-,TRBV15,CATSREYGQNYGYTF,TGTGCCACCAGCAGAGAATACGGACAGAACTATGGCTACACCTTC
TRBJ2-3,-,TRBD1,TRBV9,CASSLLTGVGTDTQYF,TGTGCCAGCAGCCTATTGACAGGGGTAGGAACAGATACGCAGTATTTT
TRBJ1-1,-,TRBD1,TRBV25-1,CASSDGQGAYDTEAFF,TGTGCCAGCAGTGATGGACAGGGGGCGTACGACACTGAAGCTTTCTTT
TRBJ2-2,-,-,TRBV5-4,CASSFFQAGVTGELFF,TGTGCCAGCAGCTTCTTCCAGGCAGGGGTCACCGGGGAGCTGTTTTTT
TRBJ2-7,-,TRBD2,TRBV7-7,CASSLERLAEPYEQYF,TGTGCTAGCAGCTTAGAGCGACTAGCGGAACCCTACGAGCAGTACTTC
TRBJ2-1,-,-,TRBV12-5,CASGLTLGDEQFF,TGTGCTAGTGGTTTGACCCTAGGCGATGAGCAGTTCTTC
TRBJ1-1,-,-,TRBV21-1,CASSKAPPEAEAFF,TGTGCCAGCAGCAAAGCCCCTCCTGAGGCCGAAGCTTTCTTT
TRBJ2-5,-,TRBD2,TRBV27,CASSLSAGVQETQYF,TGTGCCAGCAGTTTATCGGCGGGGGTCCAAGAGACCCAGTACTTC
TRBJ2-6,-,TRBD1,TRBV27,CASSNRGSGANVLTF,TGTGCCAGCAGTAACAGGGGCTCTGGGGCCAACGTCCTGACTTTC
TRBJ2-5,-,TRBD2,TRBV9,CASSVGEGGVQETQYF,TGTGCCAGCAGCGTAGGGGAGGGAGGCGTTCAAGAGACCCAGTACTTC
TRBJ1-2,few,-,TRBV7-9,CASSLARGSHYGYTF,TGTGCCAGCAGCTTAGCTCGGGGATCCCACTATGGCTACACCTTC
TRBJ2-1,-,TRBD2,TRBV6-4,CASSPRPTSGGYNEQFF,TGTGCCAGCAGCCCCCGTCCAACTAGCGGGGGGTACAATGAGCAGTTCTTC
TRBJ2-1,-,TRBD2,TRBV11-1,CASSSGGSGGHEQFF,TGTGCCAGCAGCTCAGGAGGTAGCGGGGGCCATGAGCAGTTCTTC
TRBJ2-7,few,-,TRBV7-6,CASSLASSYEQYF,TGTGCCAGCAGCTTAGCATCCAGCTACGAGCAGTACTTC
TRBJ2-7,-,TRBD1,TRBV6-5,CASRTGAYEQYF,TGTGCCTCCCGGACAGGGGCCTACGAGCAGTACTTC
TRBJ2-1,-,TRBD1,TRBV5-4,CASSLDRAGNEQFF,TGTGCCAGCAGCCTGGACAGGGCTGGGAATGAGCAGTTCTTC
TRBJ1-3,-,TRBD1,TRBV9,CASSGSWDSSGNTIYF,TGTGCCAGCAGCGGAAGCTGGGACAGCTCTGGAAACACCATATATTTT
TRBJ2-5,-,-,TRBV7-9,CASSPEGGARETQYF,TGTGCCAGCAGCCCAGAGGGGGGGGCCAGGGAGACCCAGTACTTC
TRBJ2-1,-,TRBD2,TRBV11-2,CASSLGGGSYNEQFF,TGTGCCAGCAGCTTAGGCGGGGGATCCTACAATGAGCAGTTCTTC